The 9 T cell receptor beta chains in this list originate from one sample, sequenced in a study of response to subunit inactivated influenza vaccine. TCRdb redid the calling of the RT-PCR reads with MiXCR, one entry per CDR3 protein. The table records hundreds of thousands of distinct CDR3 sequences, roughly 18% of them present only once. The source was PBMCs from blood, collected 4 to 6 days after vaccination. The receptors here all came from a man aged 45-65 years who received an inactivated influenza vaccine.

CDR3: CASSLQDHSGNTIYF. CDR3 DNA: TGTGCCAGCAGCTTGCAGGATCACTCTGGAAACACCATATATTTT. The chain combines TRBV7-9 with TRBJ1-3; D gene unclear. Germline CDR1 SEHNR, CDR2 FQNEAQ (reference sequence). With 3 bases removed from V and 0 bases from J, the gap between germline ends came to 9 bases. The CDR3 consists of 15 residues.

This clonotype has ten or more counts. The chain is built from TRBV29-1 and TRBJ2-3; perhaps D is TRBD1 or TRBD2 (5 bases each). The V gene lost 6 bases and the J gene lost 2 bases, with 15 bases spanning the gap. This CDR3 has 14 residues. Germline loops: CDR1 SQVTM, CDR2 ANQGSEA. The DNA for the CDR3 is TGCAGCGTCCGGGACGGACTCCACACAGATACGCAGTATTTT. It translates to CSVRDGLHTDTQYF.

This clonotype has just a few counts. The chain recombines TRBV25-1 with TRBJ1-1; D possibly corresponds to TRBD1 (5 bases). V shed 2 bases and J shed 8 bases, with 9 bases lying between them. The CDR3 runs to 12 residues. The V gene's germline CDR1 is MGHDK and CDR2 SYGVNS. The CDR3 DNA reads TGTGCCAGCAGTGAACCGGGGCTCGAAGCTTTCTTT. Its protein product is CASSEPGLEAFF.

The chain joins TRBV5-1 to TRBJ2-5, with 10 bases that match TRBD1. Germline V lookup: CDR1 SGHRS, CDR2 YFSETQ. Losses at the gene ends were 4 bases for V and 4 bases for J; bases not matched to a gene: 7. This CDR3 region has 15 residues. CDR3 coding DNA: TGCGCCAGCAGCATAGGACAGGGGGTAGGAGAGACCCAGTACTTC. Amino acid sequence: CASSIGQGVGETQYF. The full variable domain, its missing parts supplied by reference TRBV5-1 and TRBJ2-5, is KAGVTQTPRYLIKTRGQQVTLSCSPISGHRSVSWYQQTPGQGLQFLFEYFSETQRNKGNFPGRFSGRQFSNSRSEMNVSTLELGDSALYLCASSIGQGVGETQYFGPGTRLLVL.

This clonotype has a single count. In DNA, the CDR3 is TGTGCCAGCAGTTACGGAGGGACAGGGGTCAATCAGCCCCAGCATTTT. Translated: CASSYGGTGVNQPQHF. The chain joins TRBV6-2 or TRBV6-3 to TRBJ1-5, with TRBD1 identical over 10 bases. The CDR3 sequence is 16 residues long. Germline V gives CDR1 MNHEY, CDR2 SVGEGT. V lost 2 bases to trimming and J lost 3 bases; unmatched junction nucleotides: 4.

The CDR3 is CASSLSTGIGTEAFF. As DNA, the CDR3 is TGTGCCAGCAGTTTATCCACAGGGATTGGCACTGAAGCTTTCTTT. V is TRBV27 and J is TRBJ1-1; a weak D match, TRBD1 (6 bases). CDR3 length: 15 amino acids. Germline V gives CDR1 MNHEY, CDR2 SMNVEV (reference sequence). V gave up 0 bases and J gave up 4 bases, with 12 bases separating them.

This clonotype was observed a handful of times. The rearrangement joins TRBV14 to TRBJ2-7; 8 bases are shared with TRBD1. The trim removed 2 bases at V and 3 bases at J, leaving 6 bases unmatched. Germline V lookup: CDR1 SGHDN, CDR2 FVKESK. CDR3 size: 15 residues. The CDR3 DNA is TGTGCCAGCAGCCAACTAGGACAGGGCGGCTACGAGCAGTACTTC. Its translation is CASSQLGQGGYEQYF.

This clonotype was observed at least ten times. V gene TRBV7-2 combines with J gene TRBJ1-2; TRBD1 is a possible D gene (6 bases). This CDR3 is built from 12 residues. Trimming took 5 bases from V and 8 from J, leaving 12 bases between them. Germline CDR1 SGHTA, CDR2 FQGNSA. DNA of the CDR3: TGTGCCAGCAGCCCACAGGGAAAAGGCTACACCTTC. Translation gives CASSPQGKGYTF.

This clonotype was seen repeatedly, ten times or more. V and J are TRBV20-1 and TRBJ2-2; D is unresolved. Germline values: CDR1 DFQATT, CDR2 SNEGSKA (reference sequence). This CDR3 contains 13 residues. Trimming cost V 3 bases and J 3 bases, with 8 bases left between them. The CDR3 DNA is TGCAGTGCTAGGTCGCTTTACACCGGGGAGCTGTTTTTT. Translation gives CSARSLYTGELFF.